This TCR beta chain was recovered during a study of blood T cell repertoires in COVID-19. Looking at the study overall: Collection of acute and convalescent COVID-19 samples took place in the United States, Italy and Spain. T cells, B-cell-depleted T cells, or PBMCs provided the cDNA or gDNA that served as material.

The authors' processing: Reference gene primer amplification gave nucleated cell count estimates. Some clones are missing from TCRdb's copy, which holds only in-frame ones; the method was immunoSEQ multiplex PCR. V and J calls and clone size follow that table, whereas D and trimming were derived from the DNA. The sample includes 200,000 to 250,000 clones, 80% of them seen just once. Input material: peripheral blood. The sequence derives from a woman in her 70s with acute or convalescent COVID-19.

The CDR3 DNA reads as TGTGCCAGCGGTATACAGGGGCAGACTGAAGCTTTCTTT. Translating gives CASGIQGQTEAFF. J is TRBJ1-1 and V is TRBV6-6; 7 nucleotides align to TRBD1. Germline V gives CDR1 MNHNY, CDR2 SVGAGI (reference sequence). The V gene end was trimmed by 8 bases and the J gene end by 5 bases; junction bases not matched to a gene: 8. This CDR3 comprises 13 residues.